A selection of T cell receptor beta chains follows, all from one sample in a study of blood T cell repertoires in COVID-19. TCRdb's table, derived via immunoSEQ multiplex PCR, lists solely in-frame clones and lacks some. The sample consists of about 220,000 clones, 70% to 85% of them appearing once. Sample: PBMCs or T cells enriched from blood (not recorded which). The receptors come from a woman in her fifties or sixties who had recovered from COVID-19. Both conserved end residues are part of each CDR3. Each record gives: J gene, CDR3 length, D gene, clone size, V gene, CDR3 protein, CDR3 DNA. D genes are given only for firm matches. Clone size, where shown, is once, few, many, or a class for clones that have expanded.

>TRBJ2-4|16|-|-|TRBV3-1/TRBV3-2
CASSQGGMGAKNIQYF
TGTGCCAGCAGCCAAGGGGGCATGGGAGCCAAAAACATTCAGTACTTC
>TRBJ2-7|15|-|once|TRBV9
CASEGAGRLTYEQYF
TGTGCCAGCGAGGGGGCGGGGAGATTAACCTACGAGCAGTACTTC
>TRBJ2-5|14|TRBD2|-|TRBV7-3
CASSRTGGGETQYF
TGTGCCAGCAGCCGGACGGGAGGCGGAGAGACCCAGTACTTC
>TRBJ1-1|15|-|-|TRBV7-2
CASSSWGGGNTEAFF
TGTGCCAGCAGCTCTTGGGGCGGCGGGAACACTGAAGCTTTCTTT
>TRBJ2-2|14|-|-|TRBV4-3
CASKTGIDTGELFF
TGCGCCAGCAAAACAGGGATTGACACCGGGGAGCTGTTTTTT
>TRBJ1-1|15|TRBD1|-|TRBV5-1
CASSLKTGMNTEAFF
TGCGCCAGCAGCCTTAAGACAGGGATGAACACTGAAGCTTTCTTT
>TRBJ2-5|11|-|-|TRBV12-3/TRBV12-4
CASSPGETQYF
TGTGCCAGCAGCCCCGGAGAGACCCAGTACTTC
>TRBJ2-2|16|-|-|TRBV4-3
CASSQESGVNTGELFF
TGCGCCAGCAGCCAAGAGTCCGGGGTTAACACCGGGGAGCTGTTTTTT
>TRBJ1-1|14|-|-|TRBV7-2
CASSSMVVNTEAFF
TGTGCCAGCAGCTCTATGGTGGTGAACACTGAAGCTTTCTTT
>TRBJ2-6|17|-|-|TRBV12-5
CASGRQVQPSGANVLTF
TGTGCTAGTGGCCGACAGGTACAACCCTCTGGGGCCAACGTCCTGACTTTC
>TRBJ1-2|16|TRBD1|-|TRBV7-2
CASSLDGTGGSYGYTF
TGTGCCAGCAGCTTAGACGGGACAGGGGGCAGCTATGGCTACACCTTC
>TRBJ1-1|14|-|-|TRBV9
CASSVGVTGTEAFF
TGTGCCAGCAGCGTAGGGGTGACAGGAACTGAAGCTTTCTTT
>TRBJ2-3|15|-|-|TRBV19
CASGKDGGSTDTQYF
TGTGCCAGCGGGAAAGACGGGGGTAGCACAGATACGCAGTATTTT
>TRBJ1-6|15|-|-|TRBV5-1
CASSPGAGRGSPLHF
TGCGCCAGCAGCCCTGGCGCAGGGAGGGGGTCACCCCTCCACTTT
>TRBJ2-2|12|-|-|TRBV30
CAWSAGRGELFF
TGTGCCTGGAGTGCCGGTCGGGGGGAGCTGTTTTTT
>TRBJ1-2|14|-|many|TRBV5-8
CASSWGGSSYGYTF
TGTGCCAGCAGCTGGGGGGGATCCTCATATGGCTACACCTTC
>TRBJ1-3|14|-|-|TRBV5-6
CASSLKTAGNTIYF
TGTGCCAGCAGCTTAAAAACAGCTGGAAACACCATATATTTT
>TRBJ1-4|16|TRBD1|-|TRBV2
CASRPDRGATNEKLFF
TGTGCCAGCAGACCGGACAGGGGAGCAACTAATGAAAAACTGTTTTTT